This T cell receptor (beta chain) was obtained from a study of response to subunit inactivated influenza vaccine. Study-wide results and limits: New T cells are recruited in small numbers by each seasonal influenza vaccination, according to the authors' suggestion.

This CDR3 region has 14 residues. The V and J ends lost 4 bases and 5 bases respectively, with 15 bases between them. CDR1 SGHRS and CDR2 YFSETQ come from the germline V gene. This clonotype was detected many times. Antigen specificity is unknown. TCRdb reprocessed the RT-PCR reads with MiXCR, giving one entry per CDR3 protein. This table holds approximately 530,000 distinct CDR3 sequences, approximately 7.1% found once. The material sequenced was PBMCs from blood, taken less than 30 months after vaccination. The chain recombines TRBV5-1 with TRBJ2-5, with a possible D match to TRBD2 (7 bases). The origin of this receptor is a man between 50 and 69 years old who received an inactivated influenza vaccine. The CDR3 spells CASSDLGGGETQYF. CDR3 sequence (DNA): TGCGCCAGCAGCGATTTAGGGGGAGGGGAGACCCAGTACTTC.